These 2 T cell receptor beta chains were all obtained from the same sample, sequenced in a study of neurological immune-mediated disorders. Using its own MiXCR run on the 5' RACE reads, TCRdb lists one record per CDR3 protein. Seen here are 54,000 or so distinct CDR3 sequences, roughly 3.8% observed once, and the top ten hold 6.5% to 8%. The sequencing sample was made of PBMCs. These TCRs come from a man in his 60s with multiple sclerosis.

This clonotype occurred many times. The CDR3 spells CASSSRGRSPLHF. In DNA, the CDR3 is TGTGCCAGTAGTTCCCGGGGACGGTCACCCCTCCACTTT. The chain is built from TRBV19 and TRBJ1-6; weak D call: TRBD1 (5 bases). Germline V gene data show CDR1 as LNHDA and CDR2 as SQIVND (reference sequence). The CDR3 is made up of 13 amino acids. Trimming stripped 5 bases from V and 10 bases from J, with 12 bases between.

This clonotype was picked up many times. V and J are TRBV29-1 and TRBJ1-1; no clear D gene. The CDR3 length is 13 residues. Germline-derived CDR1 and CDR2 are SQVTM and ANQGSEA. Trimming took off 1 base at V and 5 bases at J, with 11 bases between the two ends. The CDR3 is CSVEADRETEAFF. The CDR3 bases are TGCAGCGTTGAAGCCGACCGGGAAACTGAAGCTTTCTTT.